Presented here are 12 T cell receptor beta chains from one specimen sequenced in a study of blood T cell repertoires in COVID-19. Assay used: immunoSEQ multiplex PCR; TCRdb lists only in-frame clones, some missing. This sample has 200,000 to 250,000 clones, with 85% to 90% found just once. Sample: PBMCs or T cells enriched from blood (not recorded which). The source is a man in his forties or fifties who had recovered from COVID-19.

CDR3 sequence reads: CASSEALAGGPNQETQYF. The CDR3 coding sequence is TGTGCCAGCAGTGAAGCGCTAGCGGGGGGGCCAAACCAAGAGACCCAGTACTTC. V is TRBV2 and J is TRBJ2-5; TRBD2 aligns across 12 bases. Germline V gene data show CDR1 as SNHLY and CDR2 as FYNNEI. The trim removed 0 bases at V and 0 bases at J, leaving 5 bases unmatched. This CDR3 spans 18 amino acids.

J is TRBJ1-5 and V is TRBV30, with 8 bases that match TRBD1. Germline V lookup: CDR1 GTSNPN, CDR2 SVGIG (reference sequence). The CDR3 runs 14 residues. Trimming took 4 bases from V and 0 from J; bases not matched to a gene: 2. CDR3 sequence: CAWNDRGSNQPQHF. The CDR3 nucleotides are TGTGCCTGGAACGACAGGGGTAGCAATCAGCCCCAGCATTTT.

CDR3 protein: CATSREYGQDYGYTF. For the CDR3, the DNA is TGTGCCACCAGCAGAGAGTATGGACAGGATTATGGCTACACCTTC. This sequence joins TRBV15 and TRBJ1-2; 7 positions match TRBD1. V lost 0 bases to trimming and J lost 5 bases; unmatched junction nucleotides: 6. The CDR3 extends over 15 amino acids. Germline V lookup: CDR1 LNHNV, CDR2 YYDKDF (reference sequence).

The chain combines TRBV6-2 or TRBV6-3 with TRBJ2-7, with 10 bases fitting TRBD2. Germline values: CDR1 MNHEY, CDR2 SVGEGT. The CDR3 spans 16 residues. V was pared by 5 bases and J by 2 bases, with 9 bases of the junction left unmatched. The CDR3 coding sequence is TGTGCCAGCAGTCGACACCATCTAGCGGGAGCCTACGAGCAGTACTTC. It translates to CASSRHHLAGAYEQYF.

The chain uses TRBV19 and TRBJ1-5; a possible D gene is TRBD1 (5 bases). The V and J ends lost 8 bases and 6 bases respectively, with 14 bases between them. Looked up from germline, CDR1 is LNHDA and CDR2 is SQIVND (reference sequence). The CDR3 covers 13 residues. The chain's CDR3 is CASGWEGIQPQHF. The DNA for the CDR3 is TGTGCCAGTGGCTGGGAGGGGATTCAGCCCCAGCATTTT.

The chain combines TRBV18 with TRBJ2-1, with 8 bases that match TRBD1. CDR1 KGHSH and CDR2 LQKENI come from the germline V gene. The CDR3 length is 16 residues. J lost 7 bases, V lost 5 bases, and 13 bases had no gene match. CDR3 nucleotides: TGTGCCAGCTCAACCCGGACAGGGAAAGGGGGGAATGAGCAGTTCTTC. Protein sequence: CASSTRTGKGGNEQFF.

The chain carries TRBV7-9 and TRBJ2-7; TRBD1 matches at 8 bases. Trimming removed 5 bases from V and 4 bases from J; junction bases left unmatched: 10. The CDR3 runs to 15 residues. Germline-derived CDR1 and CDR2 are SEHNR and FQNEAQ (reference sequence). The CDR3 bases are TGTGCCAGCAGCCCCCCCAGGACAGGGAGGTACGAGCAGTACTTC. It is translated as CASSPPRTGRYEQYF.

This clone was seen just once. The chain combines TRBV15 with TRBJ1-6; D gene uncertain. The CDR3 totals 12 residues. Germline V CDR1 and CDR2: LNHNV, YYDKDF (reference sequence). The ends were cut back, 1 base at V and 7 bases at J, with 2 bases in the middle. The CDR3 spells CATSRVNSPLHF. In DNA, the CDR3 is TGTGCCACCAGCAGAGTAAATTCACCCCTCCACTTT.

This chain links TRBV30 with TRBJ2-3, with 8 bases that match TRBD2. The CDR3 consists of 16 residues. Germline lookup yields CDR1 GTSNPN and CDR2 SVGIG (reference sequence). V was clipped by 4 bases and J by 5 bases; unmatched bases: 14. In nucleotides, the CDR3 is TGTGCCTGGAATCTTCTGGCGGGAGGAGGGGGAGATACGCAGTATTTT. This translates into CAWNLLAGGGGDTQYF.

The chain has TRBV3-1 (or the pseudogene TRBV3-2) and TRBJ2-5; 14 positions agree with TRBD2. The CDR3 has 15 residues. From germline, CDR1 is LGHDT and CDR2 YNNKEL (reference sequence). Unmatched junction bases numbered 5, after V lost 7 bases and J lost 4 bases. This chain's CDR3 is CASTMTSGRGETQYF. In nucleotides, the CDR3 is TGTGCCAGCACCATGACTAGCGGGAGGGGAGAGACCCAGTACTTC.

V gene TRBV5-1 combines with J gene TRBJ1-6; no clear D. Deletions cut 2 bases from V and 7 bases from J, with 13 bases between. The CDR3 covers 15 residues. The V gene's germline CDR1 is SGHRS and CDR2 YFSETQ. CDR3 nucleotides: TGCGCCAGCAGCTTAGTGGGTAGCCGGAATTCACCCCTCCACTTT. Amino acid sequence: CASSLVGSRNSPLHF. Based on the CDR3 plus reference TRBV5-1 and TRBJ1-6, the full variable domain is KAGVTQTPRYLIKTRGQQVTLSCSPISGHRSVSWYQQTPGQGLQFLFEYFSETQRNKGNFPGRFSGRQFSNSRSEMNVSTLELGDSALYLCASSLVGSRNSPLHFGNGTRLTVT.

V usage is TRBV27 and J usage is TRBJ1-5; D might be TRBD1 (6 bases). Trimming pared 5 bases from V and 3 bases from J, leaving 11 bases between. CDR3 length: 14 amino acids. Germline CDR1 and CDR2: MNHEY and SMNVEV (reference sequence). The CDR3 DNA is TGTGCCAGCAGTAAACAGGGTAACAATCAGCCCCAGCATTTT. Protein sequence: CASSKQGNNQPQHF.